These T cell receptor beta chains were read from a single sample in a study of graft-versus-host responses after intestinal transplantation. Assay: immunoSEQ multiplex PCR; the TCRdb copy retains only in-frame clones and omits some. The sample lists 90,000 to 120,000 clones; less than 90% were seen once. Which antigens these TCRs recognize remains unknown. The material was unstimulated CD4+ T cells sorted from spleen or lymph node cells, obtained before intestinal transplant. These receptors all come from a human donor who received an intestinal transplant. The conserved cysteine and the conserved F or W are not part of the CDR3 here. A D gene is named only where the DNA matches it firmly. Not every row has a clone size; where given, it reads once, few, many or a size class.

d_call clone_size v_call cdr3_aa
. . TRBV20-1 SAGLYEQY
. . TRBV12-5 ASGTHREFTDTQY
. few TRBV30 AWSVRQAEKLF
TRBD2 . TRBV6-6 ASSDGTSGQETQY
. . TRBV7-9 ASSGAGSLVFEWEQY
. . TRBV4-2 ASSPLAPSVQNSPLH
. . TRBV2 ASRTRENTEAF
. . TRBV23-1 ASSQRSGTVEKLF
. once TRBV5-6 ASSFEGLNTGELF
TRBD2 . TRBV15 ATSGGTSPETQY
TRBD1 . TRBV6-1 ASSAGQGSTEAF
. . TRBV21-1 ASGGTHTGELF
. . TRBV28 ASSSSGTDSYEQY
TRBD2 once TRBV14 ASSPTSGVNEQF
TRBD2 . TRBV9 ASSERELRTGELF
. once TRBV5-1 ASSPGLFQETQY
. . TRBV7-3 ASSTHSSTDTQY
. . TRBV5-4 ATTSGTKGGGELF
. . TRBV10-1 ASSRGHEQY
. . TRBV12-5 ASGPGSTNEKLF
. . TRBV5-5 ASSYRDFVYEQY
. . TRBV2 ATNRVVTEAF
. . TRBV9 ASSVGVGFSGNTIY
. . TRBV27 ASSPQGRGIQPQH
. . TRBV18 ASSPAGGNTEAF
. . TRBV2 ASTYVGGRNYGYT
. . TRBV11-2 ASSQRTLEAF